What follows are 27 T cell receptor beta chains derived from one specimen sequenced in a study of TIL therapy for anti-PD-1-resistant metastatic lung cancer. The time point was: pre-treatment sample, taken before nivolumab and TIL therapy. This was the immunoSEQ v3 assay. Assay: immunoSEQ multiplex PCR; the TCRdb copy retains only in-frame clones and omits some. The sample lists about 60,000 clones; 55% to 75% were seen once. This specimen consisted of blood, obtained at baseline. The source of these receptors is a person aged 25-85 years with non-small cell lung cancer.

CDR3 sequence (DNA): TGTGCCAGCAGCTTAGCGCGGGGGGCCGCCTACGAGCAGTACTTC. Translation gives CASSLARGAAYEQYF. The gene calls are TRBV7-2 and TRBJ2-7; 8 bases align to TRBD2. Germline CDR1 reads SGHTA; CDR2 reads FQGNSA. V shed 0 bases and J 2 bases; nucleotides not matched to a gene: 3. The CDR3 length is 15 residues. Full variable domain (remainder filled in from reference TRBV7-2 and TRBJ2-7): GAGVSQSPSNKVTEKGKDVELRCDPISGHTALYWYRQSLGQGLEFLIYFQGNSAPDKSGLPSDRFSAERTGGSVSTLTIQRTQQEDSAVYLCASSLARGAAYEQYFGPGTRLTVT.

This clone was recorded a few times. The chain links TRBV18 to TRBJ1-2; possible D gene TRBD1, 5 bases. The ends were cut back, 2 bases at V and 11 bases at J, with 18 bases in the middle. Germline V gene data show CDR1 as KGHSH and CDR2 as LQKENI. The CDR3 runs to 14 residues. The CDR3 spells CASSPGNRRSWYTF. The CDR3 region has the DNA TGTGCCAGCTCACCAGGGAACAGGAGGTCGTGGTACACCTTC. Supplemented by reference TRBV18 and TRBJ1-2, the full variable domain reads NAGVMQNPRHLVRRRGQEARLRCSPMKGHSHVYWYRQLPEEGLKFMVYLQKENIIDESGMPKERFSAEFPKEGPSILRIQQVVRGDSAAYFCASSPGNRRSWYTFGSGTRLTVV.

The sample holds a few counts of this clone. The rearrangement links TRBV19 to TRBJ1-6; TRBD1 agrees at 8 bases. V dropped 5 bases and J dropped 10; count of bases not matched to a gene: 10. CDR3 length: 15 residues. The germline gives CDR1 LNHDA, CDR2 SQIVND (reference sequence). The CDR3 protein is CASSPQGAWASPLHF. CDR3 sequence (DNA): TGTGCCAGTAGTCCTCAGGGGGCTTGGGCCTCACCCCTCCACTTT.

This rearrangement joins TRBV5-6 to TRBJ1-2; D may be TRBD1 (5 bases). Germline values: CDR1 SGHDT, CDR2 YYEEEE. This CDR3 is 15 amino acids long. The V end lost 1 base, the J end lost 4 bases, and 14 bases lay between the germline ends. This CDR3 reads CASSLNSAGPYGYTF. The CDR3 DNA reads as TGTGCCAGCAGCTTGAATAGCGCAGGGCCCTATGGCTACACCTTC.

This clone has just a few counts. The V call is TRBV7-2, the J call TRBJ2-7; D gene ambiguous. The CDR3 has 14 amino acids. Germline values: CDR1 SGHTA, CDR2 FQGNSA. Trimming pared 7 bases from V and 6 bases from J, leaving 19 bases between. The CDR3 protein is CASIFTPADGEQYF. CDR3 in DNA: TGTGCCAGCATTTTTACCCCGGCGGATGGCGAGCAGTACTTC.

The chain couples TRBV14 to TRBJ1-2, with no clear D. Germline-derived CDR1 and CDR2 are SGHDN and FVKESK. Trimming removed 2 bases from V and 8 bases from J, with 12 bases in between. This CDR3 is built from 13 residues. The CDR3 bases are TGTGCCAGCAGCCAAAGGCCTTATTCAGGCTACACCTTC. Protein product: CASSQRPYSGYTF.

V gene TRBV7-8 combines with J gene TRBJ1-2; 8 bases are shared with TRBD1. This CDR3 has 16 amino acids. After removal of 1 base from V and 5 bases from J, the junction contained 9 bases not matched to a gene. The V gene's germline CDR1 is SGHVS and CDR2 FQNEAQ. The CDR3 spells CASSLEGTRTGYGYTF. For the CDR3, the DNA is TGTGCCAGCAGCTTAGAGGGGACTAGGACAGGGTATGGCTACACCTTC.

CDR3 in DNA: TGCGCCAGCAGCCGGCAGATTTTGGGGCTCGATGAAAAACTGTTTTTT. This encodes CASSRQILGLDEKLFF. The chain employs TRBV4-1 and TRBJ1-4; D is possibly TRBD1 (5 bases). V lost 4 bases to trimming and J lost 6 bases, with 18 bases between them. CDR3 length equals 16 residues. Per the germline V gene, CDR1 is MGHRA and CDR2 is YSYEKL.

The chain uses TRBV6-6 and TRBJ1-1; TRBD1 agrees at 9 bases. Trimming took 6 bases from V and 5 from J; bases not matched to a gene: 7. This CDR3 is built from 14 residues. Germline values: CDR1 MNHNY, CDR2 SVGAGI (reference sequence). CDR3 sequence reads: CASSRGQGKTEAFF. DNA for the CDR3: TGTGCCAGCAGCCGGGGACAGGGCAAGACTGAAGCTTTCTTT.

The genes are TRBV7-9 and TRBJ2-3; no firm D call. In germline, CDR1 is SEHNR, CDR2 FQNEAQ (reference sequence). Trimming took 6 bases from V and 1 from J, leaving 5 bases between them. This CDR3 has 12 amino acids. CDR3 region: CASRTRTDTQYF. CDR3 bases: TGTGCCAGCAGGACCCGCACAGATACGCAGTATTTT.

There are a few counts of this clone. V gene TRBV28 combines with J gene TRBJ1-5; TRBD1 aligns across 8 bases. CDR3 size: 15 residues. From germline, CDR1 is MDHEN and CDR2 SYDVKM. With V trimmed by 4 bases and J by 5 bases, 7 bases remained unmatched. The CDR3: CASSSYQGADQPQHF. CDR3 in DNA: TGTGCCAGCAGTTCTTATCAGGGGGCCGATCAGCCCCAGCATTTT.

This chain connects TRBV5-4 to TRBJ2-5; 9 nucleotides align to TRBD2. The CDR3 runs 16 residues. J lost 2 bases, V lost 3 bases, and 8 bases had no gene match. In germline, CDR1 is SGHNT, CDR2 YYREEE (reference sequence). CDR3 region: CASSSTRLAEQETQYF. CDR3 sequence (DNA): TGTGCCAGCAGCTCCACCCGACTAGCGGAACAAGAGACCCAGTACTTC.

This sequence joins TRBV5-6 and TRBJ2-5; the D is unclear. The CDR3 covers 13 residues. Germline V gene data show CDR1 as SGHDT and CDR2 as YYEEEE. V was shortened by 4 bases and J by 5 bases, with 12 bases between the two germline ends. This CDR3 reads CASSPTIGETQYF. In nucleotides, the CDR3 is TGTGCCAGCAGCCCGACCATCGGGGAGACCCAGTACTTC.

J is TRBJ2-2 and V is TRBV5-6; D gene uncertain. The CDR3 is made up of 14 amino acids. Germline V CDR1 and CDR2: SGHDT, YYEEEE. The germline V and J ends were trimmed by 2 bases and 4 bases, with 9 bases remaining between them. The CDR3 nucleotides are TGTGCCAGCAGCTTTTGGATACGCACCGGGGAGCTGTTTTTT. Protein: CASSFWIRTGELFF.

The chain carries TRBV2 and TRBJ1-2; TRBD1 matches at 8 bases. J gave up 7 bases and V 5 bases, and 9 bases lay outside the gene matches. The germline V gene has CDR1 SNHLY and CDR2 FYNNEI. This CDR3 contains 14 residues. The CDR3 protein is CASSQGAVGFGYTF. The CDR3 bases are TGTGCCAGCAGTCAGGGGGCCGTTGGTTTTGGCTACACCTTC.

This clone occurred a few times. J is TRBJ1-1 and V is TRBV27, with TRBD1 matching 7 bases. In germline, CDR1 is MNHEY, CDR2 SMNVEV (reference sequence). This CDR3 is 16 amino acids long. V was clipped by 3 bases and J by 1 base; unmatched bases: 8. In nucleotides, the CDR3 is TGTGCCAGCAGTTTGGGTACAGGGGCCACGAACACTGAAGCTTTCTTT. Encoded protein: CASSLGTGATNTEAFF.

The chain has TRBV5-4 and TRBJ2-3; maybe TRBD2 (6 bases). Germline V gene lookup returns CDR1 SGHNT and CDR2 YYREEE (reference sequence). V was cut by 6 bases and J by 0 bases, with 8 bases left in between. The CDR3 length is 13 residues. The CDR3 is CASKGTSTDTQYF. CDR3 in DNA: TGTGCCAGCAAAGGGACTAGCACAGATACGCAGTATTTT.

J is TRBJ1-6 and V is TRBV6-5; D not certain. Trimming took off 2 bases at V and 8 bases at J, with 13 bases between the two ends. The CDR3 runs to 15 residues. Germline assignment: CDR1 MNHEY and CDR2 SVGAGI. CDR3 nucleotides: TGTGCCAGCAGTTACACGGCAGGCTCCGATTCACCCCTCCACTTT. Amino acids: CASSYTAGSDSPLHF.

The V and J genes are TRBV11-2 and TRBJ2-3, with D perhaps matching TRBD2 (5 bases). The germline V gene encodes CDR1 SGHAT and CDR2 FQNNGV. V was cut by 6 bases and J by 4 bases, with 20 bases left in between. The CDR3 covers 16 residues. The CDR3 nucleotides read TGTGCCAGCAGTCTTCTCCTCTCTAGCTATTCAGATACGCAGTATTTT. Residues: CASSLLLSSYSDTQYF.

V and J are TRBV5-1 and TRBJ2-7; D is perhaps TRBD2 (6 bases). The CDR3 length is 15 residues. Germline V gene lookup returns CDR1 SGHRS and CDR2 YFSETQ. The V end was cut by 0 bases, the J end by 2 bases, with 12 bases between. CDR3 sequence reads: CASSLVAGSTYEQYF. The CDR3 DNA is TGCGCCAGCAGCTTGGTGGCGGGATCAACCTACGAGCAGTACTTC.

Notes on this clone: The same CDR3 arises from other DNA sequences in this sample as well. This CDR3 reads CASSFGTGAYEQYF. In DNA form, the CDR3 reads TGTGCCAGCAGCTTCGGGACAGGGGCCTACGAGCAGTACTTC. The chain couples TRBV5-6 to TRBJ2-7; 10 nucleotides match TRBD1. Germline V gene sequence: CDR1 SGHDT, CDR2 YYEEEE. The ends lost 2 bases at V and 2 bases at J; junction bases unmatched: 1. The CDR3 covers 14 residues.

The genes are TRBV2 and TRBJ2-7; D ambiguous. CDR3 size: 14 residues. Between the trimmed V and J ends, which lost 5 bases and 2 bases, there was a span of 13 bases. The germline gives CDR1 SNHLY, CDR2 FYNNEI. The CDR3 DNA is TGTGCCAGCAGTCGAGTACAGAACCCCTACGAGCAGTACTTC. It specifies CASSRVQNPYEQYF.

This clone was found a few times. The CDR3 sequence: CASGGDSNTGELFF. The CDR3 DNA reads TGTGCCTCCGGCGGGGATTCGAACACCGGGGAGCTGTTTTTT. This chain links TRBV30 with TRBJ2-2; D may be TRBD2 (6 bases). From germline, CDR1 is GTSNPN and CDR2 SVGIG (reference sequence). With 7 bases removed from V and 0 bases from J, the gap between germline ends came to 12 bases. The CDR3 is made up of 14 amino acids.

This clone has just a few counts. The CDR3 loop is CAWSGGQTPEAFF. The CDR3, as DNA: TGTGCCTGGAGTGGGGGACAGACACCTGAAGCTTTCTTT. V is TRBV30 and J is TRBJ1-1, with 7 bases fitting TRBD1. Per germline, CDR1 GTSNPN and CDR2 SVGIG (reference sequence). Trimming cost V 1 base and J 6 bases; bases outside gene matches: 5. The CDR3 runs 13 residues. The variable domain in full, with the rest retrieved from reference TRBV30 and TRBJ1-1, is SQTIHQWPATLVQPVGSPLSLECTVEGTSNPNLYWYRQAAGRGLQLLFYSVGIGQISSEVPQNLSASRPQDRQFILSSKKLLLSDSGFYLCAWSGGQTPEAFFGQGTRLTVV.

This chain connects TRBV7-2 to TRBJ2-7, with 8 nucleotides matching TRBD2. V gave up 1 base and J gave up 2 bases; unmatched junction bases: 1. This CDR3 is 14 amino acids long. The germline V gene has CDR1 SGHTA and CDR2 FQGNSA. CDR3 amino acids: CASSLGREAYEQYF. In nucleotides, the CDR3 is TGTGCCAGCAGCTTAGGGCGGGAGGCCTACGAGCAGTACTTC. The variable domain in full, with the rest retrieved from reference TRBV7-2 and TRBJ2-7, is GAGVSQSPSNKVTEKGKDVELRCDPISGHTALYWYRQSLGQGLEFLIYFQGNSAPDKSGLPSDRFSAERTGGSVSTLTIQRTQQEDSAVYLCASSLGREAYEQYFGPGTRLTVT.

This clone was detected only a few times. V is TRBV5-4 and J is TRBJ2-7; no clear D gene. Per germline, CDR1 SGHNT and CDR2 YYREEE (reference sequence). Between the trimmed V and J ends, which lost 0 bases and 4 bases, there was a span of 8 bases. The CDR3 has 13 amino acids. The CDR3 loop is CASSLDSGYEQYF. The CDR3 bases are TGTGCCAGCAGCTTGGATTCTGGGTACGAGCAGTACTTC.

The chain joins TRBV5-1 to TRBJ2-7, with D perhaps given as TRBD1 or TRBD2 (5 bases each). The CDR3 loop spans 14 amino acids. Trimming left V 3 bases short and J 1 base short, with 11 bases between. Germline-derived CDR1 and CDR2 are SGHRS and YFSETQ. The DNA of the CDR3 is TGCGCCAGCAGCTACGGGACCATTTCCTACGAGCAGTACTTC. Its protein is CASSYGTISYEQYF.